This record concerns one T cell receptor (beta chain) sequence. The antigen remains undetermined. This sample was taken from a study of chemoradiotherapy in HPV16-positive cancers. From germline, CDR1 is MDHEN and CDR2 SYDVKM. Trimming took 5 bases from V and 2 from J, leaving 12 bases between them. CDR3 length: 14 amino acids. Over chemoradiotherapy, repertoires were sampled more than once. TCRdb's table, derived via immunoSEQ multiplex PCR, lists solely in-frame clones and lacks some. The sample comprises under 70,000 clones, more than 90% of which are singletons, and roughly 3% rests with the top ten. General study points: For HPV16-positive patients, expanding HPV-responsive T cells associated with longer recurrence-free survival.

The sequence was collected from a human donor with HPV-associated anogenital cancer. The material sequenced was blood, taken from a patient who underwent chemoradiotherapy. The chain joins TRBV28 to TRBJ1-2; perhaps TRBD1 as D (5 bases). Here the CDR3 DNA reads TGTGCCAGCAGTCGCAGCTCAGGGAACTATGGCTACACCTTC. The encoded protein is CASSRSSGNYGYTF.